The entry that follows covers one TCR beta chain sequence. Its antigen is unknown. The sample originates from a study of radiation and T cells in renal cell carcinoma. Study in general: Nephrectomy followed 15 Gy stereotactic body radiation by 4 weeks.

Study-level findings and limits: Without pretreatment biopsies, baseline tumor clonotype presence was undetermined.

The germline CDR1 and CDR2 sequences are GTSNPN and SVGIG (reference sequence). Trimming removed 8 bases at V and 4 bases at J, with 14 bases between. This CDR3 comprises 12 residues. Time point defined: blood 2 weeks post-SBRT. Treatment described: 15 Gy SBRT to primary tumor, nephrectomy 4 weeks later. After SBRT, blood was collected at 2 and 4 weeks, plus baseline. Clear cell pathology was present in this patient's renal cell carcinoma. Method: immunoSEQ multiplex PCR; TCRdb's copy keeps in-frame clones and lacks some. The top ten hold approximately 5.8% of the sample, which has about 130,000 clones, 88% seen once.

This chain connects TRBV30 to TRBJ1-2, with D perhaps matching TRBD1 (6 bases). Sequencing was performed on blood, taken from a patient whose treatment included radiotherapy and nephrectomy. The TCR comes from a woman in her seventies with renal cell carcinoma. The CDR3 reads CARQEGSYGYTF. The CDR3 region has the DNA TGTGCCAGACAGGAGGGTAGCTATGGCTACACCTTC.